These 32 T cell receptor beta chains came from one sample sequenced in a study of regulatory T cells in long-lasting Graves disease (dated by TCRdb to 2020 to 2023). The time point label here, explained by the study, means: persistent/refractory GD, antithyroid drugs over 5 years with positive TRAb. For both TCR sequencing and RNA sequencing, RNA was extracted from PBMCs in TRIzol. The library came from multiplex PCR. Sequencing instrument: Illumina HiSeq 4000. TCR beta libraries were built with iRepertoire HTBI primers and Arm-PCR amplification of CDR3 regions. The public reads were reanalyzed by TCRdb: fastp trimming at Q25, MiXCR alignment, in-frame beta chains only. Identical CDR3 protein sequences are pooled into one entry, listed with their most common genes and DNA. This sample gives about 460,000 distinct CDR3 sequences in total; under 25% of them show up just once. The biggest ten clones account for roughly 14% of the sample.

Sequencing used peripheral blood mononuclear cells (PBMCs), obtained when the disease was refractory, from a patient treated with antithyroid drugs. These receptors all come from a female donor with Graves disease.

There are many counts of this clonotype. CDR3 loop: CASSPTADGYTF. CDR3 in DNA: TGTGCCAGCAGCCCGACTGCTGATGGCTACACCTTC. The rearrangement links TRBV6-1 to TRBJ1-2; no definite D call. The CDR3 runs to 12 residues. The V gene's germline CDR1 is MNHNS and CDR2 SASEGT. Trimming stripped 6 bases from V and 6 bases from J, with 11 bases between.

This clonotype was seen a single time. A much larger clone is a single base away; this may be a read error. The chain recombines TRBV2 with TRBJ1-5; D ambiguous. The germline V gene encodes CDR1 SNHLY and CDR2 FYNNEI. CDR3 length: 14 residues. This CDR3 is CASRKGPSNRPQHF. The CDR3 DNA follows: TGTGCCAGCAGAAAAGGGCCTAGCAATCGGCCCCAGCATTTT.

This clonotype came up a few times. The rearrangement links TRBV6-1 to TRBJ1-1; D is perhaps TRBD1 (5 bases). CDR3 length: 15 amino acids. V lost 10 bases, J lost 1 base, and 19 bases lay in between. Germline V gives CDR1 MNHNS, CDR2 SASEGT. CDR3 sequence (DNA): TGTGCCACCTTCCCGGGACTCCTGGAGAACACTGAAGCTTTCTTT. Translated, it gives CATFPGLLENTEAFF.

This clonotype was seen a handful of times. The chain is built from TRBV28 and TRBJ1-2, with TRBD1 as a possible D gene (5 bases). Germline CDR1 and CDR2: MDHEN and SYDVKM. The CDR3 covers 11 residues. The V gene lost 2 bases and the J gene lost 10 bases, with 8 bases spanning the gap. The CDR3 loop is CASSLGTDYTF. CDR3 nucleotides: TGTGCCAGCAGTTTAGGGACGGACTACACCTTC.

This sequence joins TRBV6-1 and TRBJ2-3; TRBD1 aligns across 8 bases. This CDR3 has 17 amino acids. The V gene's germline CDR1 is MNHNS and CDR2 SASEGT. The junction had 12 bases not matched to a gene; V was cut back by 6 bases and J by 1 base. Here the CDR3 DNA reads TGTGCCAGCAGACCCGGGACAGGCGTTCGAGGCACAGATACGCAGTATTTT. As protein: CASRPGTGVRGTDTQYF.

The table lists this clonotype with a few counts. The chain is built from TRBV4-3 and TRBJ1-1; D remains ambiguous. Per germline, CDR1 LGHNA and CDR2 YSLEER. V dropped 1 base and J dropped 1 base, with 13 bases sitting between them. This CDR3 has 16 residues. CDR3 bases: TGCGCCAGCAGCCAAGTGGTCTCGGCGGGGAACACTGAAGCTTTCTTT. Encoded protein: CASSQVVSAGNTEAFF.

This clonotype was counted ten times or more. The chain joins TRBV28 to TRBJ1-5; 10 nucleotides line up with TRBD1. The germline V gene encodes CDR1 MDHEN and CDR2 SYDVKM. This CDR3 comprises 17 residues. V lost 6 bases to trimming and J lost 0 bases; unmatched junction nucleotides: 8. CDR3 loop: CASSPWTGGLSNQPQHF. The CDR3 nucleotides are TGTGCCAGCAGCCCCTGGACAGGGGGGCTTAGCAATCAGCCCCAGCATTTT.

This clonotype was seen only a few times. V is TRBV9 and J is TRBJ2-1, with TRBD2 matching over 16 bases. The CDR3 is 14 residues long. With 7 bases clipped from V and 12 bases from J, the junction kept 7 bases outside the gene matches. Germline V gene data show CDR1 as SGDLS and CDR2 as YYNGEE. CDR3 amino acids: CASATGLAGGAQFF. The CDR3 DNA is TGTGCCAGCGCAACGGGACTAGCGGGGGGGGCGCAGTTCTTC. Combining the CDR3 with reference TRBV9 and TRBJ2-1 gives the whole variable domain DSGVTQTPKHLITATGQRVTLRCSPRSGDLSVYWYQQSLDQGLQFLIQYYNGEERAKGNILERFSAQQFPDLHSELNLSSLELGDSALYFCASATGLAGGAQFFGPGTRLTVL.

This clonotype was seen ten or more times. The V and J genes are TRBV7-3 and TRBJ2-5; D uncertain. The germline CDR1 and CDR2 sequences are SGHTA and FQGTGA. The CDR3 loop spans 14 amino acids. V lost 3 bases, J lost 3 bases, and 11 bases lay in between. DNA of the CDR3: TGTGCCAGCAGCTTTGCCGGGTCAAAAGAGACCCAGTACTTC. Encoded protein: CASSFAGSKETQYF. The full variable domain, completed using reference TRBV7-3 and TRBJ2-5, is GAGVSQTPSNKVTEKGKYVELRCDPISGHTALYWYRQSLGQGPEFLIYFQGTGAADDSGLPNDRFFAVRPEGSVSTLKIQRTERGDSAVYLCASSFAGSKETQYFGPGTRLLVL.

The genes are TRBV4-3 and TRBJ2-7, with 7 bases aligning to TRBD2. CDR3 size: 15 residues. V trimming: 4 bases; J trimming: 4 bases; junction bases outside the gene matches: 10. Germline V CDR1 and CDR2: LGHNA, YSLEER. CDR3 amino acids: CASSRTARGSYEQYF. Here the CDR3 DNA reads TGCGCCAGCAGCCGAACCGCCCGCGGGAGTTACGAGCAGTACTTC.

The sample holds a few counts of this clonotype. The genes are TRBV28 and TRBJ2-7; no clear D gene. The V and J ends lost 4 bases and 0 bases respectively, with 10 bases between them. Per germline, CDR1 MDHEN and CDR2 SYDVKM. This CDR3 contains 14 residues. CDR3 protein: CASSYEMGSYEQYF. The CDR3, as DNA: TGTGCCAGCAGTTACGAAATGGGCTCCTACGAGCAGTACTTC.

CDR3 nucleotide sequence: TGTGCCAGCAGCCCGAGGACAGGGGGCGAAATCTATCAGCCCCAGCATTTT. Translation: CASSPRTGGEIYQPQHF. The gene calls are TRBV7-2 and TRBJ1-5; 11 nucleotides agree with TRBD1. This CDR3 has 17 residues. CDR1 is SGHTA, CDR2 FQGNSA, per germline. With 5 bases clipped from V and 5 bases from J, the junction kept 11 bases outside the gene matches.

This clonotype was observed many times. This chain uses TRBV27 with TRBJ1-1; no firm D call. Deletions cut 8 bases from V and 1 base from J, with 14 bases between. The germline V gene has CDR1 MNHEY and CDR2 SMNVEV (reference sequence). The CDR3 has 14 residues. This chain's CDR3 is CASYNGLRNTEAFF. For the CDR3, the DNA is TGTGCCAGCTATAACGGACTTCGGAACACTGAAGCTTTCTTT.

This clonotype turned up a few times. The chain links TRBV30 to TRBJ1-2, with D possibly being TRBD1 (5 bases). The CDR3 consists of 12 residues. V was shortened by 5 bases and J by 5 bases, with 12 bases between the two germline ends. In germline, CDR1 is GTSNPN, CDR2 SVGIG (reference sequence). CDR3 bases: TGTGCCTGGGGGACCCGCCATTATGGCTACACCTTC. This translates into CAWGTRHYGYTF.

With respect to this clonotype: A much larger clone lies one base from this, so it may be a read error. The J gene is TRBJ2-2, the V gene TRBV2; 11 bases map to TRBD2. The CDR3 length is 16 residues. CDR1 and CDR2 (germline): SNHLY, FYNNEI. CDR3 bases: TGTGCCAGCAGTGAACGTAGCGGGGGGGCCTCCGGGAAGCTGTTTTTT. As protein: CASSERSGGASGKLFF.

There are many counts of this clonotype. The chain has TRBV28 and TRBJ2-7; D not certain. The ends were cut back, 6 bases at V and 0 bases at J, with 6 bases in the middle. Germline values: CDR1 MDHEN, CDR2 SYDVKM. The CDR3 consists of 12 residues. The DNA for the CDR3 is TGTGCCAGCAGCCAGAGCTCCTACGAGCAGTACTTC. Its protein product is CASSQSSYEQYF.

V usage is TRBV12-3 or TRBV12-4 and J usage is TRBJ2-3, with a tentative D call TRBD2 (6 bases). The CDR3 runs to 12 residues. Trimming pared 6 bases from V and 12 bases from J, leaving 16 bases between. The CDR3 here is CASSEIRGSQYF. CDR3 nucleotides: TGTGCCAGCAGCGAAATCCGGGGGTCCCAGTATTTT.

This clonotype was seen a handful of times. This chain joins TRBV19 and TRBJ1-5, with D maybe TRBD1 (6 bases). V was shortened by 10 bases and J by 1 base, with 17 bases between the two germline ends. CDR1 LNHDA and CDR2 SQIVND come from the germline V gene (reference sequence). There are 15 residues in the CDR3. CDR3 amino acids: CAIQGEGGSNQPQHF. The CDR3 coding sequence is TGTGCCATACAGGGAGAGGGAGGGAGCAATCAGCCCCAGCATTTT.

The CDR3 loop is CSARDEDSLNSPLHF. CDR3 nucleotide sequence: TGCAGTGCTAGAGATGAGGACAGCCTTAATTCACCCCTCCACTTT. The J gene is TRBJ1-6, the V gene TRBV20-1, with a tentative D call TRBD1 (6 bases). V lost 0 bases, J lost 6 bases, and 12 bases lay in between. CDR3 length: 15 amino acids. Looked up from germline, CDR1 is DFQATT and CDR2 is SNEGSKA (reference sequence).

The chain carries TRBV10-3 and TRBJ2-2; D tentatively reads TRBD1 or TRBD2 (5 bases each). Trimming cost V 6 bases and J 5 bases, with 19 bases left between them. Germline values: CDR1 ENHRY, CDR2 SYGVKD. The CDR3 covers 16 residues. This chain's CDR3 is CAIRRDREILTGELFF. The CDR3 nucleotides are TGTGCCATCAGACGGGACCGCGAAATATTAACCGGGGAGCTGTTTTTT.

This clonotype turned up a few times. This chain's CDR3 is CAWSVGAGGYTF. The CDR3 coding sequence is TGTGCCTGGAGTGTAGGGGCGGGTGGCTACACCTTC. The chain carries TRBV30 and TRBJ1-2; possibly TRBD1 for D (5 bases). The V end was cut by 0 bases, the J end by 7 bases, with 9 bases between. The CDR3 is 12 amino acids. Germline lookup yields CDR1 GTSNPN and CDR2 SVGIG (reference sequence). The full variable domain, completed using reference TRBV30 and TRBJ1-2, is SQTIHQWPATLVQPVGSPLSLECTVEGTSNPNLYWYRQAAGRGLQLLFYSVGIGQISSEVPQNLSASRPQDRQFILSSKKLLLSDSGFYLCAWSVGAGGYTFGSGTRLTVV.

This clonotype showed up many times. The chain employs TRBV30 and TRBJ1-1; 8 bases map to TRBD1. In germline, CDR1 is GTSNPN, CDR2 SVGIG (reference sequence). CDR3 length: 14 amino acids. V was clipped by 5 bases and J by 5 bases; unmatched bases: 10. The CDR3: CAWGPGTGGTEAFF. For the CDR3, the DNA is TGTGCCTGGGGGCCCGGGACAGGAGGGACTGAAGCTTTCTTT. Full variable domain (rest looked up from reference TRBV30 and TRBJ1-1): SQTIHQWPATLVQPVGSPLSLECTVEGTSNPNLYWYRQAAGRGLQLLFYSVGIGQISSEVPQNLSASRPQDRQFILSSKKLLLSDSGFYLCAWGPGTGGTEAFFGQGTRLTVV.

This clonotype occurred many times. V is TRBV14 and J is TRBJ1-2, with no clear D. In germline, CDR1 is SGHDN, CDR2 FVKESK. The ends were cut back, 1 base at V and 7 bases at J, with 19 bases in the middle. CDR3 length equals 16 residues. The CDR3 sequence: CASSQVEDTVGRGYTF. CDR3 DNA: TGTGCCAGCAGCCAAGTCGAAGACACAGTCGGACGTGGCTACACCTTC. Variable domain in full (rest from reference TRBV14 and TRBJ1-2): EAGVTQFPSHSVIEKGQTVTLRCDPISGHDNLYWYRRVMGKEIKFLLHFVKESKQDESGMPNNRFLAERTGGTYSTLKVQPAELEDSGVYFCASSQVEDTVGRGYTFGSGTRLTVV.

This clonotype was detected a few times. The V gene is TRBV10-3, the J gene TRBJ1-1; 7 bases align to TRBD1. J was trimmed by 1 base and V by 7 bases; bases with no gene match: 9. CDR1 is ENHRY and CDR2 is SYGVKD in the germline V gene. The CDR3 is made up of 15 amino acids. The CDR3: CAITTGQSPNTEAFF. CDR3 nucleotides: TGTGCCATCACCACGGGACAGTCCCCGAACACTGAAGCTTTCTTT.

This clonotype was found a few times. The J gene is TRBJ1-4, the V gene TRBV30, with a possible D match to TRBD1 (6 bases). The length of the CDR3 is 15 residues. Deletions cut 2 bases from V and 7 bases from J, with 17 bases between. CDR1 is GTSNPN and CDR2 is SVGIG in the germline V gene (reference sequence). The CDR3 region is CAWSRSGGPSEKLFF. The CDR3 DNA sequence: TGTGCCTGGAGTCGTTCGGGGGGCCCCAGTGAAAAACTGTTTTTT.

This clonotype occurred many times. This chain connects TRBV2 to TRBJ1-2, with 9 bases fitting TRBD1. Germline V gives CDR1 SNHLY, CDR2 FYNNEI. The junction had 7 bases not matched to a gene; V was cut back by 6 bases and J by 8 bases. The CDR3 is made up of 13 amino acids. The chain's CDR3 is CASRGDREGGYTF. The CDR3 nucleotides are TGTGCCAGCAGGGGGGACAGGGAAGGCGGCTACACCTTC.

This clonotype was seen a handful of times. One end of the junction fails to match germline, which may point to a read error. The rearrangement uses TRBV4-3 and TRBJ2-7; D is perhaps TRBD2 (5 bases). CDR1 is LGHNA and CDR2 is YSLEER in the germline V gene. The CDR3 loop spans 16 amino acids. The CDR3 DNA reads as TGCGCCAGCAGCCGATCGGTTCAAGACCGGCCACCGTTCGGGGACTTC. Translating it yields CASSRSVQDRPPFGDF.

This clonotype has at least ten counts. The V call is TRBV6-2 or TRBV6-3, the J call TRBJ2-5, with 12 bases lining up with TRBD2. Germline CDR1 MNHEY, CDR2 SVGEGT. CDR3 size: 13 residues. V lost 6 bases to trimming and J lost 4 bases; unmatched junction nucleotides: 0. The CDR3: CASRLAGGETQYF. The CDR3 DNA reads TGTGCCAGCAGACTAGCGGGGGGAGAGACCCAGTACTTC.

This chain joins TRBV27 and TRBJ1-2; D not certain. This CDR3 comprises 12 residues. CDR1 and CDR2 from the germline V gene are MNHEY and SMNVEV (reference sequence). V was pared by 6 bases and J by 6 bases, with 11 bases between. As DNA, the CDR3 is TGTGCCAGCAGCTCGGTTTTCGATGGCTACACCTTC. Its protein product is CASSSVFDGYTF.

V usage is TRBV12-3 or TRBV12-4 and J usage is TRBJ1-1; 9 bases agree with TRBD1. With 4 bases clipped from V and 10 bases from J, the junction kept 4 bases outside the gene matches. CDR3 length: 12 residues. In nucleotides, the CDR3 is TGTGCCAGCAGTTACAGGGGGCTTGGAGCTTTCTTT. Residues: CASSYRGLGAFF.

This clonotype was picked up a small number of times. The chain employs TRBV2 and TRBJ2-4; 8 nucleotides match TRBD2. The CDR3 covers 18 residues. Germline loops: CDR1 SNHLY, CDR2 FYNNEI. Trimming cost V 0 bases and J 1 base; bases outside gene matches: 8. The CDR3 DNA follows: TGTGCCAGCAGTGAAGCTTTCGGGGGGGGCGACGCCAAAAACATTCAGTACTTC. Residues: CASSEAFGGGDAKNIQYF. The whole variable domain, filled in from reference TRBV2 and TRBJ2-4, reads EPEVTQTPSHQVTQMGQEVILRCVPISNHLYFYWYRQILGQKVEFLVSFYNNEISEKSEIFDDQFSVERPDGSNFTLKIRSTKLEDSAMYFCASSEAFGGGDAKNIQYFGAGTRLSVL.

On this clonotype: A far larger clone is just one base off, so this is likely a read error. This chain links TRBV11-3 with TRBJ1-2, with D possibly TRBD1 on 6 matching bases. Germline V CDR1 and CDR2: SGHNT, YENEEA. The CDR3 runs to 15 residues. This chain's CDR3 is CASSFTSGGGYGDTF. As DNA, the CDR3 is TGTGCCAGCAGCTTCACCTCCGGGGGCGGCTATGGCGACACCTTC. Based on the CDR3 plus reference TRBV11-3 and TRBJ1-2, the full variable domain is EAGVVQSPRYKIIEKKQPVAFWCNPISGHNTLYWYLQNLGQGPELLIRYENEEAVDDSQLPKDRFSAERLKGVDSTLKIQPAELGDSAVYLCASSFTSGGGYGDTFGSGTRLTVV.